Here is one TCR beta chain with its context. Constant-segment primers served in 5'RACE that generated TCR alpha and TCR beta cDNA libraries bearing sample barcodes and UMIs. One entry per CDR3 protein, called by TCRdb with MiXCR from the 5' RACE reads. The sample has roughly 400,000 distinct CDR3 sequences; about a sixth are singletons. The data are from a study of T-cell memory formation after mild COVID-19. The origin of this receptor is a man between 18 and 35 years old who had mild COVID-19 (a few samples of this study predate the infection). Cell type and time point are not known. The sample comprised PBMCs or a T cell subset sorted from them (not recorded which).

Here the CDR3 reads CASSSLSQGPGELFF. DNA of the CDR3: TGTGCCAGCAGCTCTCTATCACAGGGTCCCGGGGAGCTGTTTTTT. The rearrangement links TRBV7-9 to TRBJ2-2; D might be TRBD1 (6 bases). There are 15 residues in the CDR3. Germline values: CDR1 SEHNR, CDR2 FQNEAQ (reference sequence). The V end was cut by 4 bases, the J end by 6 bases, with 15 bases between.